Following are 30 T cell receptor beta chains from one sample sequenced in a study of metastatic and nonmetastatic thyroid tumors. There were no patients who had received any treatment before thyroid surgery. TCRdb re-processed the PCR reads through MiXCR. The sample has 34,000 or so clones; about 18% are singletons. Sequenced sample: blood. All receptors derive from a female donor with papillary thyroid cancer or a benign thyroid nodule (not recorded which). Some clones in this sample may be carry-over from other donors' samples.

This clone was recorded at least ten times. The CDR3: CASTRDGPMGEQYF. CDR3 nucleotides: TGTGCCAGCACCCGGGACGGGCCTATGGGGGAGCAGTACTTC. The chain combines TRBV6-1 with TRBJ2-7; D assignment may be TRBD1 or TRBD2 (5 bases each). The CDR3 spans 14 residues. V was clipped by 7 bases and J by 7 bases, with 20 bases between them. Germline lookup yields CDR1 MNHNS and CDR2 SASEGT.

This clone was counted ten times or more. J is TRBJ1-1 and V is TRBV9; D gene uncertain. The germline V gene has CDR1 SGDLS and CDR2 YYNGEE. The CDR3 contains 13 residues. V lost 0 bases and J 3 bases, leaving 6 bases between the germline ends. The CDR3 region has the DNA TGTGCCAGCAGCGTAGGGCAGGACACTGAAGCTTTCTTT. Translated, it gives CASSVGQDTEAFF.

The V call is TRBV20-1, the J call TRBJ1-4; tentatively, D is TRBD1 (6 bases). Trimming cost V 0 bases and J 8 bases, with 16 bases left between them. The germline V gene encodes CDR1 DFQATT and CDR2 SNEGSKA (reference sequence). The CDR3 consists of 15 residues. The CDR3 is CSARDRLQGSEKLFF. CDR3 nucleotides: TGCAGTGCTAGAGATAGGTTACAGGGATCCGAAAAACTGTTTTTT.

This clone was seen a few times. The CDR3, as DNA: TGTGCCAGCAGTCGCGGACTAGCGGCGAGCTCCTACAATGAGCAGTTCTTC. Encoded protein: CASSRGLAASSYNEQFF. The chain links TRBV27 to TRBJ2-1; 10 nucleotides line up with TRBD2. V trimming: 5 bases; J trimming: 0 bases; junction bases outside the gene matches: 7. The germline CDR1 and CDR2 sequences are MNHEY and SMNVEV (reference sequence). The CDR3 covers 17 residues.

In its sample, this clone is medium-sized. The CDR3 reads CASSELHSTDTQYF. The CDR3 region has the DNA TGTGCCAGCAGTGAACTCCATAGCACAGATACGCAGTATTTT. This chain uses TRBV6-1 with TRBJ2-3; no clear D gene. Germline CDR1 and CDR2: MNHNS and SASEGT. V was cut by 2 bases and J by 0 bases, with 6 bases left in between. The CDR3 spans 14 residues.

V usage is TRBV20-1 and J usage is TRBJ2-3, with D perhaps TRBD2 (6 bases). The CDR3 has 16 residues. Trimming shortened V by 0 bases and J by 2 bases, and 15 bases separated the two germline ends. Germline V gives CDR1 DFQATT, CDR2 SNEGSKA (reference sequence). Written as DNA, the CDR3 is TGCAGTGCTAGAGATCTAAGGGCGGGAACCACAGATACGCAGTATTTT. It codes for CSARDLRAGTTDTQYF.

Notes on this clone: The CDR3 does not close with the conserved phenylalanine or tryptophan, likely indicating a read error. The chain has TRBV15 and TRBJ2-1; maybe TRBD2 (5 bases). The germline V gene encodes CDR1 LNHNV and CDR2 YYDKDF (reference sequence). The CDR3 is made up of 16 amino acids. DNA of the CDR3: TGTGCCACCAGCAGAGAAGTCCAAGCGGCCTACAATGATCAGTTCTGC. Translating it yields CATSREVQAAYNDQFC.

This clone was seen repeatedly, ten times or more. CDR3 amino acids: CASSERQGAYNQPQHF. In DNA form, the CDR3 reads TGTGCCAGCAGTGAGAGACAGGGAGCTTACAATCAGCCCCAGCATTTT. The chain recombines TRBV6-1 with TRBJ1-5, with 7 bases aligning to TRBD1. CDR1 and CDR2 from the germline V gene are MNHNS and SASEGT. J was trimmed by 3 bases and V by 3 bases; bases with no gene match: 8. This CDR3 is 16 amino acids long.

Relative to its sample, this clone is medium-sized. This rearrangement joins TRBV11-2 to TRBJ1-3, with D possibly being TRBD1 (5 bases). CDR3 length: 15 amino acids. Trimming removed 1 base from V and 0 bases from J, with 7 bases in between. Germline V gene lookup returns CDR1 SGHAT and CDR2 FQNNGV. CDR3 protein: CASSLGGYSGNTIYF. The DNA for the CDR3 is TGTGCCAGCAGCTTAGGGGGCTACTCTGGAAACACCATATATTTT.

The sample holds a few counts of this clone. The gene calls are TRBV2 and TRBJ1-1; D is unclear. CDR1 and CDR2 (germline): SNHLY, FYNNEI. V lost 4 bases and J lost 1, with 10 bases in between. The length of the CDR3 is 14 residues. CDR3: CASSVEQSNTEAFF. The CDR3 DNA sequence: TGTGCCAGCAGTGTGGAGCAGTCGAACACTGAAGCTTTCTTT.

The table lists this clone with many counts. The chain combines TRBV12-3 or TRBV12-4 with TRBJ1-5, with 9 bases identical to TRBD1. Germline trimming cut 4 bases from V and 5 bases from J; bases unmatched to any gene: 0. The CDR3 covers 13 residues. The CDR3: CASSWTGDQPQHF. In nucleotides, the CDR3 is TGTGCCAGCAGTTGGACAGGGGATCAGCCCCAGCATTTT.

There are many counts of this clone. The gene calls are TRBV10-3 and TRBJ1-1; 12 positions agree with TRBD1. The CDR3 is 12 amino acids. With 4 bases clipped from V and 12 bases from J, the junction kept 3 bases outside the gene matches. The germline V gene has CDR1 ENHRY and CDR2 SYGVKD. DNA for the CDR3: TGTGCCATCAGTGCGGGACAGGGGGCATCTTTCTTT. It yields the protein CAISAGQGASFF.

The rearrangement links TRBV2 to TRBJ2-2; maybe TRBD2 (5 bases). Looked up from germline, CDR1 is SNHLY and CDR2 is FYNNEI. The CDR3 is 16 amino acids. The V end lost 5 bases, the J end lost 0 bases, and 13 bases lay between the germline ends. Here the CDR3 DNA reads TGTGCCAGCAGTAAAGGACTGAATTCGAACACCGGGGAGCTGTTTTTT. Its translation is CASSKGLNSNTGELFF.

The V call is TRBV6-2 or TRBV6-3, the J call TRBJ2-7; 7 nucleotides align to TRBD2. Germline V gene lookup returns CDR1 MNHEY and CDR2 SVGEGT. V gave up 6 bases and J gave up 7 bases; unmatched junction bases: 9. This CDR3 spans 13 amino acids. CDR3 DNA sequence: TGTGCCAGCAGGGACGGGAGGCCGGGGGAGCAGTACTTC. Its translation is CASRDGRPGEQYF.

Concerning this clone: This sequence may be a read error, since a much larger clone differs from it by one base. This chain uses TRBV9 with TRBJ1-1, with a weak D call TRBD1 (5 bases). V lost 0 bases and J 5 bases, leaving 8 bases between the germline ends. In germline, CDR1 is SGDLS, CDR2 YYNGEE. CDR3 length: 13 amino acids. CDR3 sequence: CASSVGGSTEAFF. As DNA, the CDR3 is TGTGCCAGCAGCGTAGGGGGCTCGACTGAAGCTTTCTTT.

This clone was recorded many times. V is TRBV6-1 and J is TRBJ2-5; 8 bases match TRBD2. This CDR3 comprises 15 residues. Germline V gene sequence: CDR1 MNHNS, CDR2 SASEGT. The junction had 5 bases not matched to a gene; V was cut back by 5 bases and J by 0 bases. For the CDR3, the DNA is TGTGCCAGCAGTTTAGCGGGACTTAACCAAGAGACCCAGTACTTC. Translating it yields CASSLAGLNQETQYF.

Ten or more counts support this clone. The J gene is TRBJ1-2, the V gene TRBV24-1; TRBD1 matches 10 bases. The CDR3 loop spans 15 amino acids. Unmatched junction bases numbered 9, after V lost 4 bases and J lost 8 bases. Germline CDR1 and CDR2: KGHDR and SFDVKD. CDR3: CATSEFPDRGHGYTF. For the CDR3, the DNA is TGTGCCACCAGTGAATTTCCCGACAGGGGGCACGGCTACACCTTC.

The chain has TRBV24-1 and TRBJ1-2; D gene ambiguous. With 2 bases removed from V and 4 bases from J, the gap between germline ends came to 28 bases. CDR3 length: 20 residues. The germline CDR1 and CDR2 sequences are KGHDR and SFDVKD. CDR3 loop: CATSDSRGDNPKVYPYGYTF. The CDR3 DNA is TGTGCCACCAGTGATTCCCGCGGAGACAACCCTAAAGTTTATCCCTATGGCTACACCTTC.

As for this clone: Sequence at one end of the junction differs from germline and may be a read error. The rearrangement uses TRBV5-6 and TRBJ2-5; perhaps D is TRBD1 or TRBD2 (5 bases each). Germline V gives CDR1 SGHDT, CDR2 YYEEEE. This CDR3 comprises 14 residues. The CDR3 loop is CASSPATVRGTHYF. CDR3 nucleotide sequence: TGTGCCAGCAGCCCTGCGACAGTTCGAGGGACCCATTACTTC. The whole variable domain, remainder taken from reference TRBV5-6 and TRBJ2-5, is DAGVTQSPTHLIKTRGQQVTLRCSPKSGHDTVSWYQQALGQGPQFIFQYYEEEERQRGNFPDRFSGHQFPNYSSELNVNALLLGDSALYLCASSPATVRGTHYFGPGTRLLVL.

There are a few counts of this clone. The chain recombines TRBV6-1 with TRBJ2-7, with no clear D. CDR3 size: 15 residues. Germline-derived CDR1 and CDR2 are MNHNS and SASEGT. Deletions cut 7 bases from V and 1 base from J, with 17 bases between. CDR3 sequence: CASNAAMGGSYEQYF. The CDR3 nucleotides read TGTGCCAGCAACGCCGCCATGGGTGGGTCCTACGAGCAGTACTTC.

The chain couples TRBV6-5 to TRBJ2-2; D is unclear. The germline gives CDR1 MNHEY, CDR2 SVGAGI. The CDR3 has 13 amino acids. V dropped 4 bases and J dropped 5 bases, with 8 bases sitting between them. CDR3 protein: CASSFVSTGELFF. CDR3 nucleotide sequence: TGTGCCAGCAGTTTCGTCTCGACCGGGGAGCTGTTTTTT.

This clone has a count of ten or more. This rearrangement joins TRBV20-1 to TRBJ1-4; TRBD1 agrees at 8 bases. CDR3 size: 15 residues. Germline assignment: CDR1 DFQATT and CDR2 SNEGSKA (reference sequence). V shed 2 bases and J 7 bases; nucleotides not matched to a gene: 9. This chain's CDR3 is CSARPGTGPGEKLFF. The CDR3 coding sequence is TGCAGTGCTAGACCTGGGACAGGCCCTGGTGAAAAACTGTTTTTT.

The chain carries TRBV6-1 and TRBJ2-3; no clear D. The CDR3 totals 13 residues. In germline, CDR1 is MNHNS, CDR2 SASEGT. Trimming pared 4 bases from V and 6 bases from J, leaving 11 bases between. The CDR3 loop is CASSALVGDTQYF. In DNA, the CDR3 is TGTGCCAGCAGTGCCTTAGTAGGGGATACGCAGTATTTT.

In this sample, this clone turned up once. The V call is TRBV5-6, the J call TRBJ1-5; 8 bases fit TRBD1. This CDR3 region has 17 residues. J was trimmed by 0 bases and V by 1 base; bases with no gene match: 6. From germline, CDR1 is SGHDT and CDR2 YYEEEE. CDR3 nucleotide sequence: TGTGCCAGCAGCTTGAAGCGTGGGACAGGTAGCAATCAGCCCCAGCATTTT. Translated: CASSLKRGTGSNQPQHF.

This clone is classed as medium-sized. The same CDR3 can be traced to other DNA sequences in this sample. The chain joins TRBV30 to TRBJ1-4; D is ambiguous. This CDR3 has 13 residues. V lost 0 bases and J 4 bases, leaving 6 bases between the germline ends. Germline V gene data show CDR1 as GTSNPN and CDR2 as SVGIG (reference sequence). In DNA, the CDR3 is TGTGCCTGGAGTGTACAAGTTAATGAAAAACTGTTTTTT. Translating gives CAWSVQVNEKLFF. Looking up the rest from reference TRBV30 and TRBJ1-4 gives the full variable domain: SQTIHQWPATLVQPVGSPLSLECTVEGTSNPNLYWYRQAAGRGLQLLFYSVGIGQISSEVPQNLSASRPQDRQFILSSKKLLLSDSGFYLCAWSVQVNEKLFFGSGTQLSVL.

In this sample, this clone turned up many times. This rearrangement joins TRBV27 to TRBJ2-1; D remains unclear. Trimming took off 6 bases at V and 7 bases at J, with 10 bases between the two ends. Germline V gene data show CDR1 as MNHEY and CDR2 as SMNVEV (reference sequence). The CDR3 totals 12 residues. The CDR3, as DNA: TGTGCCAGCAGAAAGCTAGGGAATGAGCAGTTCTTC. The encoded protein is CASRKLGNEQFF.

This chain connects TRBV20-1 to TRBJ1-1, with D uncertain. This CDR3 is 11 amino acids long. The V gene lost 3 bases and the J gene lost 9 bases, with 11 bases spanning the gap. Germline V gene lookup returns CDR1 DFQATT and CDR2 SNEGSKA (reference sequence). The CDR3 sequence is CSARYREKAFF. The CDR3, as DNA: TGCAGTGCTAGGTACAGAGAGAAAGCTTTCTTT.

The rearrangement joins TRBV28 to TRBJ2-7; 7 nucleotides match TRBD2. The ends lost 1 base at V and 5 bases at J; junction bases unmatched: 11. Per germline, CDR1 MDHEN and CDR2 SYDVKM. The CDR3 sequence is 16 residues long. CDR3 DNA sequence: TGTGCCAGCAGTTTATCCTCTAGCGGAAGTGCGGACGAGCAGTACTTC. Its protein is CASSLSSSGSADEQYF.

This clone came up many times. A much larger clone differs by one base, so this may be a read error. Since no conserved phenylalanine or tryptophan closes the CDR3, a read error is the likely cause. This chain connects TRBV11-2 to TRBJ2-3, with unresolved D. Germline V gene data show CDR1 as SGHAT and CDR2 as FQNNGV. Trimming took off 4 bases at V and 0 bases at J, with 20 bases between the two ends. There are 18 residues in the CDR3. CDR3 bases: TGTGCCAGCAGCTCCAAATGGGCCTCCCTTGGGAGCACAGATACGCAGTATTCT. Its translation: CASSSKWASLGSTDTQYS.

This clone was observed a few times. The chain has TRBV6-1 and TRBJ2-4, with 11 bases aligning to TRBD2. Trimming cost V 4 bases and J 6 bases; bases outside gene matches: 5. CDR1 and CDR2 (germline): MNHNS, SASEGT. This CDR3 comprises 15 residues. In DNA, the CDR3 is TGTGCCAGCAGTGCTCTAGCGGGAGGTCGAAACATTCAGTACTTC. Protein sequence: CASSALAGGRNIQYF.